This T cell receptor (beta chain) was sequenced for a study of identifying expanded T cells in peripheral blood (dated by TCRdb to between 2017 and 2020). Regarding the complete study: Separate aliquots of the same genomic DNA pool were sequenced to produce technical replicates, and four replicates were compared in pairs.

Trimming costs V 1 base and J 10 bases, and their ends lie 14 bases apart. The germline V gene specifies SGHNT as CDR1 and YENEEA as CDR2. The cysteine opens and the phenylalanine closes a CDR3 of 14 amino acids. The retained sequence is limited to the CDR3, 42 bases, with the frame set at the first base. Results the study describes overall, beyond this receptor: Approximately 1.1 differentially abundant clones were flagged by the binomial model between technical replicates, whereas about 16 and 19 were flagged over around two weeks and four weeks, respectively. It was expected by the authors that biological variance in healthy repertoires might increase further over much longer intervals, such as months to years. Both the number of clones called differentially abundant and the false-positive rate were significantly reduced by the beta-binomial model across all healthy-donor time intervals. In all healthy donors, the variance in clone template counts between samples taken approximately 15 days apart rose significantly as total template count increased.

No immune events such as infections were documented for the healthy donors during the collection period. Time-dependent variance in a beta-binomial model of T-cell clone differential abundance was calibrated using healthy-donor blood repertoires as a training cohort. There were ten or so healthy donors in the training cohort, of whom 3 were female and 7 were male. On average the donors were about 40 years old, and their ages spanned roughly 29 to 70 years. Whole blood from each healthy donor was obtained from a commercial supplier and was collected at three time points around 13 days apart. For immunosequencing, genomic DNA was extracted from unsorted whole blood. On this clone itself: It has no known antigen specificity. Base qualities are missing; no much larger clone stands one base away.

TCRbeta CDR3 regions were profiled with the immunoSEQ Assay using bias-controlled multiplex PCR amplification of genomic DNA. The study's processing was this. The absolute abundance of each unique TCRbeta CDR3 region was quantified after sequences were collapsed and filtered. Two models were used to test differential abundance: a binomial model (Fisher-equivalent) and a beta-binomial model that adds time-dependent variance fitted from healthy donors. Clones with fewer than 5 combined templates were removed, and a clone was called differentially abundant if the clone's Benjamini-Hochberg FDR was below 0.01. The form v = (b*log(k)+a)^2 was used to model beta-binomial variance as a function of total template count across the two samples. Sourced from immuneACCESS, this table was stored by TCRdb with only in-frame sequences that have V and J called. A share of the clones is absent; for the studies checked, an unresolved V gene accounts for under half, and the remainder has no known explanation. V, J and clone size were drawn from that table, and D and trimming were deduced from the DNA. Counted in this sample were over 75,000 clones; about 87% of them appeared once. Under 4.5% of the sample lies in the top ten.

The clonotype originates from a person aged 18-69 years in good health. Sequences were obtained from blood. In this chain, TRBV11-3 is recombined with TRBJ2-1; TRBD1 is a possible D gene, resting on 5 matching bases. DNA sequence: TGTGCCAGCAGCTTAGTATTAGGGGTAGGGGAGCAGTTCTTC. Protein translation: CASSLVLGVGEQFF. Outside the CDR3, residues come from the reference TRBV11-3 and TRBJ2-1 proteins, so the full variable domain is: EAGVVQSPRYKIIEKKQPVAFWCNPISGHNTLYWYLQNLGQGPELLIRYENEEAVDDSQLPKDRFSAERLKGVDSTLKIQPAELGDSAVYLCASSLVLGVGEQFFGPGTRLTVL.